This T cell receptor beta chain was captured in a study of blood T cell repertoires in COVID-19. Study information: From T cells, B-cell-depleted T cells, or PBMCs came the material, which was cDNA or gDNA.

There are 16 residues in the CDR3. Trimming at V came to 2 bases and at J to 1 base, leaving 6 bases not matched to a gene. Germline V gene data show CDR1 as LGHDT and CDR2 as YNNKEL (reference sequence). As processed by the authors: The assay estimated nucleated cells by amplifying reference gene primers. Clones were read by immunoSEQ multiplex PCR, and TCRdb kept only the in-frame ones, dropping some. V and J calls and clone size follow that table, whereas D and trimming were derived from the DNA. The sample carries 340,000 or so clones, about 86% recorded once. V gene TRBV3-1 (or the pseudogene TRBV3-2) combines with J gene TRBJ2-5; 8 bases match TRBD1. What was sequenced was PBMCs or T cells enriched from blood (not recorded which). The TCR comes from a woman aged 40 to 49 with acute COVID-19. DNA for the CDR3: TGTGCCAGCAGCCAATGGGGGACAGGCCTCCAAGAGACCCAGTACTTC. Protein sequence: CASSQWGTGLQETQYF.